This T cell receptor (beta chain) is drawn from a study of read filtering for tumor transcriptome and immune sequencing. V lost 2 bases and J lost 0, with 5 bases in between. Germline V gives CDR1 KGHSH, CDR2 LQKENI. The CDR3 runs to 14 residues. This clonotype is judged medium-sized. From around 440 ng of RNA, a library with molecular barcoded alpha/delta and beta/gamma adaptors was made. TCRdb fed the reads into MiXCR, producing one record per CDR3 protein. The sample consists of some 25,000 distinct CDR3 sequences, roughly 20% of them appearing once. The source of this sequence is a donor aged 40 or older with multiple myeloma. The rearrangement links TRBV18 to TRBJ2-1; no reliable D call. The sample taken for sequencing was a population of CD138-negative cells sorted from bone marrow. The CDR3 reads CASSPSGSYNEQFF. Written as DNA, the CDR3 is TGTGCCAGCTCACCATCAGGCTCCTACAATGAGCAGTTCTTC.